The present TCR beta chain was sequenced within a study of CD8 T cells in ankylosing spondylitis. Study observations and caveats: A motif in TCR beta, a set of roughly eight highly homologous variants, appeared characteristic of ankylosing spondylitis blood.

5'-RACE, quantitative and with molecular barcodes, yielded the TCR beta libraries. Via MiXCR, TCRdb re-called the 5' RACE reads, giving one row per CDR3 protein. The sample contains about 140,000 distinct CDR3 sequences, more than 7% of which appear only once. This clonotype came up many times. Its antigen is not known. This CDR3 is built from 13 residues. Germline CDR1 is SGHTA and CDR2 is FQGNSA. Trimming took 2 bases from V and 1 from J, leaving 3 bases between them. This clonotype was sampled from a male donor with ankylosing spondylitis. The chain recombines TRBV7-2 with TRBJ1-5; D is unresolved. The sequencing input was synovial fluid, either unsorted or a sorted T cell fraction (not recorded which). The chain's CDR3 is CASSLNSNQPQHF. The CDR3 region has the DNA TGTGCCAGCAGCTTAAACAGCAATCAGCCCCAGCATTTT.